A selection of T cell receptor beta chains follows, all from one sample in a study of Graves' ophthalmopathy and Graves' hyperthyroidism. Using its own MiXCR run on the multiplex PCR reads, TCRdb lists one record per CDR3 protein. The data contain under 250,000 distinct CDR3 sequences, less than 30% of them seen just once; the ten biggest clones take up approximately 9.6%. Source material: peripheral blood. These receptors all stem from a man aged 45-65 years with Graves' ophthalmopathy. Both conserved end residues are part of each CDR3. D genes are given only for firm matches. The size entry is marked missing in some rows and otherwise reads once, few, many or a size class.

v_gene	j_gene	d_gene	abundance	CDR3nt	CDR3aa
TRBV2	TRBJ2-2	.	many	TGTGCCAGCAGTGCCGGGACAAGCACCGGGGAGCTGTTTTTT	CASSAGTSTGELFF
TRBV7-2	TRBJ1-2	.	once	TGTGCCAGCAGCTTAGCCCACGGGGGGGCCAGCTATGGCTACACCTTC	CASSLAHGGASYGYTF
TRBV9	TRBJ2-3	TRBD2	once	TGTGCCAGCAGCGTACGCGGGGAGGGGACAGATACGCAGTATTTT	CASSVRGEGTDTQYF
TRBV28	TRBJ2-7	TRBD2	many	TGTGCCAGCACCCCAGTAGCGGGTGGCCCCTACGAGCAGTACTTC	CASTPVAGGPYEQYF
TRBV5-1	TRBJ1-2	.	.	TGCGCCAGCAGTCCCGGGGGGTCGGACTATGGCTACACCTTC	CASSPGGSDYGYTF
TRBV6-2/TRBV6-3	TRBJ2-7	.	few	TGTGCCAGCACCGAACAGGGAAGTTACGAGCAGTACTTC	CASTEQGSYEQYF
TRBV19	TRBJ2-2	TRBD2	many	TGTGCCAGTAGAACCGTAGCGGGAGGTAGAAACACCGGGGAGCTGTTTTTT	CASRTVAGGRNTGELFF
TRBV7-8	TRBJ2-5	.	.	TGTGCCAGCAGCGTCACAGGGAGAGAGACCCAGTACTTC	CASSVTGRETQYF
TRBV19	TRBJ2-2	TRBD2	many	TGTGCCAGTAGTATGCCCTTACTAGCGCTGAACACCGGGGAGCTGTTTTTT	CASSMPLLALNTGELFF
TRBV11-2	TRBJ2-5	TRBD1	.	TGTGCCAGCAGCCGGGACAGTAGATTGACCAAGTACTTC	CASSRDSRLTKYF
TRBV4-2	TRBJ2-7	.	many	TGTGCCAGCAGCCAAGTGCGGGACTCCTACGAGCAGTACTTC	CASSQVRDSYEQYF
TRBV6-1	TRBJ2-7	.	many	TGTGCCAGCAGCATTGGCGAGCAGTACTTC	CASSIGEQYF
TRBV5-1	TRBJ2-5	TRBD2	many	TGCGCCAGCAGCTACCGACTAGCGGTCCAAGAGACCCAGTACTTC	CASSYRLAVQETQYF
TRBV6-5	TRBJ2-7	.	many	TGTGCCAGCAGTTACAGGCAGGGCTACGAGCAGTACTTC	CASSYRQGYEQYF
TRBV27	TRBJ2-2	.	many	TGTGCCAGCAGTTCCCACATCCTTACCGGGGAGCTGTTTTTT	CASSSHILTGELFF
TRBV2	TRBJ1-2	.	.	TGTGCCAGCGAAGGGGATTTCGTCGTGTTCCATGGCTACACCTTC	CASEGDFVVFHGYTF
TRBV11-1	TRBJ2-2	.	many	TGTGCCAGCAGCTTCAATAGCGGAGCGAACACCGGGGAGCTGTTTTTT	CASSFNSGANTGELFF
TRBV6-5	TRBJ1-2	.	.	TGTGCCAGCAGTTATTCCTTACAGGGAGGAGGCTACACCTTC	CASSYSLQGGGYTF
TRBV6-5	TRBJ1-6	.	few	TGTGCCAGCACCTTCTCGGGTACACCCCTTCACTTT	CASTFSGTPLHF
TRBV6-2/TRBV6-3	TRBJ2-2	TRBD1	many	TGTGCCAGCAGTTACGTCGGCAGGGGGCTCCCCGTCGTCGTCGGGGAGCTGTTTTTT	CASSYVGRGLPVVVGELFF
TRBV10-3	TRBJ2-5	TRBD2	many	TGTGCCATGCGCGGGAGGGCCGACGAGACCCAGTACTTC	CAMRGRADETQYF
TRBV7-8	TRBJ2-7	TRBD2	many	TGTGCCAGCAGCCCAGTTTGGCCTAGCGGCTCCTACGAGCAGTACTTC	CASSPVWPSGSYEQYF
TRBV19	TRBJ2-2	TRBD1	many	TGTGCCAGTAATGACAGGGGTTTCACCGGGGAGCTGTTTTTT	CASNDRGFTGELFF
TRBV19	TRBJ2-7	.	many	TGTGCCAGTAGTAGGACAGGGACTACCTACGAGCAGTACTTC	CASSRTGTTYEQYF
TRBV18	TRBJ1-5	.	many	TGTGCCAGCTCGAAGGACAGCAATCAGCCCCAGCATTTT	CASSKDSNQPQHF
TRBV7-7	TRBJ2-2	TRBD1	many	TGTGCTAGCAGCTCTACAGGGGCCGGGGAGCTGTTTTTT	CASSSTGAGELFF